This is a list of T cell receptor beta chains from one sample in a study of Ad26.COV2.S vaccination and SARS-CoV-2 variants. The protocol was immunoSEQ multiplex PCR, while the TCRdb copy is restricted to in-frame clones and leaves out a portion. The table shows about 320,000 clones, with around 84% occurring only once. Source: peripheral blood, taken in a trial of Ad26.COV2.S vaccine versus placebo. The source is a person aged 18-65 years who received the Ad26.COV2.S COVID-19 vaccine or a placebo. Each CDR3 is given with its conserved first and last residue. D genes are given only for firm matches. Size is omitted from some rows. Given values are once, few, many or a class for expanded clones.

j_call: TRBJ1-1
v_call: TRBV12-3/TRBV12-4
clone_size: few
d_call: NA
cdr3_aa: CASKGFRNTEAFF
cdr3_nt: TGTGCCAGCAAGGGGTTTCGAAACACTGAAGCTTTCTTT

j_call: TRBJ2-3
v_call: TRBV4-2
clone_size: NA
d_call: NA
cdr3_aa: CASSQVNREGLDTQYF
cdr3_nt: TGTGCCAGCAGCCAAGTCAACAGGGAGGGCCTCGATACGCAGTATTTT

j_call: TRBJ2-5
v_call: TRBV30
clone_size: NA
d_call: TRBD1
cdr3_aa: CAWRQGVKETQYF
cdr3_nt: TGTGCCTGGAGACAGGGGGTAAAAGAGACCCAGTACTTC

j_call: TRBJ2-5
v_call: TRBV7-9
clone_size: NA
d_call: TRBD1
cdr3_aa: CASSQTGALGETQYF
cdr3_nt: TGTGCCAGCAGCCAGACAGGGGCTTTAGGAGAGACCCAGTACTTC

j_call: TRBJ1-6
v_call: TRBV6-1
clone_size: NA
d_call: NA
cdr3_aa: CASSLLDSPLHF
cdr3_nt: TGTGCCAGCAGTTTATTGGATTCACCCCTCCACTTT

j_call: TRBJ2-2
v_call: TRBV20-1
clone_size: NA
d_call: TRBD2
cdr3_aa: CSASVLANGGELFF
cdr3_nt: TGCAGTGCTAGTGTACTAGCGAATGGCGGGGAGCTGTTTTTT

j_call: TRBJ1-1
v_call: TRBV13
clone_size: NA
d_call: NA
cdr3_aa: CASSFQGREAFF
cdr3_nt: TGTGCCAGCAGCTTTCAAGGGCGTGAAGCTTTCTTT

j_call: TRBJ1-1
v_call: TRBV6-5
clone_size: NA
d_call: NA
cdr3_aa: CASSRVKNTEAFF
cdr3_nt: TGTGCCAGCAGCAGGGTCAAGAACACTGAAGCTTTCTTT

j_call: TRBJ2-7
v_call: TRBV18
clone_size: NA
d_call: TRBD1
cdr3_aa: CASSSRTGGEEQYF
cdr3_nt: TGTGCCAGCTCATCGAGGACAGGGGGCGAGGAGCAGTACTTC

j_call: TRBJ1-2
v_call: TRBV19
clone_size: NA
d_call: NA
cdr3_aa: CASNKGGNYGYTF
cdr3_nt: TGTGCCAGCAATAAAGGGGGAAACTATGGCTACACCTTC

j_call: TRBJ2-7
v_call: TRBV2
clone_size: NA
d_call: NA
cdr3_aa: CATRQDSRTDEQYF
cdr3_nt: TGTGCCACTCGGCAGGACAGTCGTACGGACGAGCAGTACTTC

j_call: TRBJ1-1
v_call: TRBV19
clone_size: NA
d_call: TRBD1
cdr3_aa: CASTQGGNTEAFF
cdr3_nt: TGTGCCAGTACACAGGGGGGGAACACTGAAGCTTTCTTT

j_call: TRBJ2-3
v_call: TRBV7-9
clone_size: NA
d_call: NA
cdr3_aa: CASSPVRGDTQYF
cdr3_nt: TGTGCCAGCAGCCCGGTTCGGGGAGATACGCAGTATTTT

j_call: TRBJ2-3
v_call: TRBV7-2
clone_size: NA
d_call: NA
cdr3_aa: CASSSEGSSLNTQYF
cdr3_nt: TGTGCCAGCAGCTCTGAGGGGTCTTCACTTAATACGCAGTATTTT

j_call: TRBJ1-2
v_call: TRBV7-6
clone_size: NA
d_call: NA
cdr3_aa: CASSLGLGGQDYGYTF
cdr3_nt: TGTGCCAGCAGCTTAGGGCTGGGTGGACAAGACTATGGCTACACCTTC

j_call: TRBJ2-3
v_call: TRBV2
clone_size: once
d_call: TRBD1
cdr3_aa: CASSAQGAPDTQYF
cdr3_nt: TGTGCCAGCAGTGCACAGGGGGCCCCAGATACGCAGTATTTT

j_call: TRBJ1-4
v_call: TRBV6-5
clone_size: NA
d_call: NA
cdr3_aa: CASRPDRIGEKLFF
cdr3_nt: TGTGCCAGCAGACCCGACAGGATCGGTGAAAAACTGTTTTTT

j_call: TRBJ1-2
v_call: TRBV5-1
clone_size: NA
d_call: TRBD1
cdr3_aa: CASSLGTGDTYGYTF
cdr3_nt: TGCGCCAGCAGCTTGGGGACAGGCGATACCTATGGCTACACCTTC

j_call: TRBJ1-1
v_call: TRBV27
clone_size: NA
d_call: NA
cdr3_aa: CASSFQGRTEAFF
cdr3_nt: TGTGCCAGCAGTTTCCAGGGGAGGACTGAAGCTTTCTTT

j_call: TRBJ2-1
v_call: TRBV2
clone_size: NA
d_call: NA
cdr3_aa: CASSGVTSYNEQFF
cdr3_nt: TGTGCCAGCAGTGGAGTGACCTCCTACAATGAGCAGTTCTTC

j_call: TRBJ2-3
v_call: TRBV19
clone_size: few
d_call: NA
cdr3_aa: CASSHGPGLSTDTQYF
cdr3_nt: TGTGCCAGTAGTCATGGTCCGGGGCTGAGCACAGATACGCAGTATTTT

j_call: TRBJ2-3
v_call: TRBV5-4
clone_size: NA
d_call: TRBD2
cdr3_aa: CASSLVGRLAGGLDTQYF
cdr3_nt: TGTGCCAGCAGCTTGGTCGGGAGACTAGCGGGGGGTCTTGATACGCAGTATTTT

j_call: TRBJ1-2
v_call: TRBV11-2
clone_size: NA
d_call: NA
cdr3_aa: CASSLAPGEDGYTF
cdr3_nt: TGTGCCAGCAGCTTAGCCCCGGGGGAGGATGGCTACACCTTC

j_call: TRBJ2-7
v_call: TRBV19
clone_size: NA
d_call: NA
cdr3_aa: CASSSWTYEQYF
cdr3_nt: TGTGCCAGTAGCTCTTGGACGTACGAGCAGTACTTC

j_call: TRBJ2-1
v_call: TRBV5-1
clone_size: few
d_call: TRBD1
cdr3_aa: CASSWTDRNNNEQFF
cdr3_nt: TGCGCCAGCAGCTGGACGGACAGGAACAACAATGAGCAGTTCTTC

j_call: TRBJ2-3
v_call: TRBV11-3
clone_size: few
d_call: NA
cdr3_aa: CASSGAGSTDTQYF
cdr3_nt: TGTGCCAGCAGCGGTGCGGGGTCAACAGATACGCAGTATTTT